This T cell receptor beta chain appears in the sequencing data of a study of regulatory T cells in long-lasting Graves disease. The time point is: newly diagnosed GD, antithyroid drugs for less than 3 months. Making the TCR library involved RNA that had been extracted from PBMCs. The V gene lost 3 bases and the J gene lost 1 base, with 7 bases spanning the gap. Germline loops: CDR1 MNHNS, CDR2 SASEGT. This CDR3 region has 13 residues. This clonotype was observed at least ten times. CDR3-region Arm-PCR and iRepertoire HTBI primers produced the TCR beta libraries. Using its own MiXCR run on the multiplex PCR reads, TCRdb lists one record per CDR3 protein. The table includes about 320,000 distinct CDR3 sequences, about 20% detected once.

The chain has TRBV6-1 and TRBJ2-7; D gene uncertain. The sequence was collected from a female donor with Graves disease. The source material was peripheral blood mononuclear cells (PBMCs), sampled at new diagnosis, from a patient treated with antithyroid drugs. CDR3 protein: CASSEKASYEQYF. The DNA for the CDR3 is TGTGCCAGCAGTGAGAAGGCATCCTACGAGCAGTACTTC.